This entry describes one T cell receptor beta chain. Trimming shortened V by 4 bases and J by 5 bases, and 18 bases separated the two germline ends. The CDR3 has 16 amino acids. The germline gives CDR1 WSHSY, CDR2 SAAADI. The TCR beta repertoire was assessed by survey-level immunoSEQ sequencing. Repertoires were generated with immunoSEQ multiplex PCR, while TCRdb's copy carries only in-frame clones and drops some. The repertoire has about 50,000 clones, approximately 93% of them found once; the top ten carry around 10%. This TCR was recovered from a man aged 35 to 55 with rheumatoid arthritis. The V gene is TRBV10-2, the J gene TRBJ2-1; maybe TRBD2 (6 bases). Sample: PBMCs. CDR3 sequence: CASSVERGVRNNEQFF. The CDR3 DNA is TGCGCCAGCAGTGTTGAGCGCGGGGTTAGGAACAATGAGCAGTTCTTC.